This T cell receptor beta chain is drawn from a study of vaccination and CD4 T cells after COVID-19. The study's findings and limits: The median count of SARS-CoV-2-reactive clonotypes rose from roughly 21 to 40, not significantly. In convalescent patients, 304 of 307 vaccine-specific clones were spike mono-reactive.

The Oncomine TCR Beta short-read assay generated sequence data from the DNA of cultured CD4+ T cells. Via MiXCR, TCRdb re-called the PCR reads, giving one row per CDR3 protein. The sample holds some 15,000 distinct CDR3 sequences, 73% seen once. A remark on this clonotype: Its specificity is unknown.

The germline gives CDR1 MNHNS, CDR2 SASEGT. V was pared by 1 base and J by 5 bases, with 14 bases between. This CDR3 is built from 15 residues. Treatment in this sample: approximately 11-day PBMC culture with coronavirus spike peptide pools or control peptides (ViraFEST assay). Negative selection was the method that isolated CD4+ T cells after about ten days of culture. The sequence derives from a human donor who had recovered from COVID-19. Sequenced input: CD4+ T cells from blood, cultured in vitro. The chain is built from TRBV6-1 and TRBJ2-5; no firm D call. DNA for the CDR3: TGTGCCAGCAGTGAAGGGCTCGGACGGCGGGAGACCCAGTACTTC. Its protein product is CASSEGLGRRETQYF.